Below are 20 T cell receptor beta chains sequenced from a single sample in a study of T cell responses to AZD1222 COVID-19 vaccine. Using immunoSEQ multiplex PCR, the repertoire was profiled, and TCRdb retains in-frame clones only, with some absent. The table lists 100,000 to 140,000 clones, roughly 90% of them singletons. This specimen consisted of peripheral blood, obtained on day 0 of AZD1222 vaccination. The origin of the receptors is an adult in good health.

J is TRBJ2-7 and V is TRBV7-6, with 8 bases fitting TRBD1. V lost 0 bases and J lost 3; bases outside the gene matches: 7. Germline V gene sequence: CDR1 SGHVS, CDR2 FNYEAQ. The CDR3 covers 16 residues. CDR3 in amino acids: CASSLAVGTGVYEQYF. The CDR3 bases are TGTGCCAGCAGCTTAGCTGTGGGGACAGGCGTCTACGAGCAGTACTTC.

J is TRBJ2-7 and V is TRBV18, with TRBD2 matching 8 bases. The CDR3 totals 16 residues. The germline gives CDR1 KGHSH, CDR2 LQKENI. Germline trimming cut 2 bases from V and 6 bases from J; bases unmatched to any gene: 12. The CDR3 loop is CASSPTGRGAPREQYF. CDR3 nucleotides: TGTGCCAGCTCACCAACAGGGCGGGGGGCGCCCCGCGAGCAGTACTTC.

This chain uses TRBV18 with TRBJ2-1; D perhaps matches TRBD1 (5 bases). The CDR3 spans 14 residues. Germline V lookup: CDR1 KGHSH, CDR2 LQKENI. Between the trimmed V and J ends, which lost 3 bases and 4 bases, there was a span of 10 bases. The CDR3 nucleotides read TGTGCCAGCTCACCTGCAGGGTCATACAATGAGCAGTTCTTC. Protein: CASSPAGSYNEQFF.

This chain joins TRBV12-3 or TRBV12-4 and TRBJ2-7; no clear D. The CDR3 extends over 12 amino acids. V dropped 6 bases and J dropped 2 bases, with 8 bases sitting between them. The CDR3 coding sequence is TGTGCCAGCAGACGACGGACCTACGAGCAGTACTTC. Amino acid sequence: CASRRRTYEQYF.

V is TRBV25-1 and J is TRBJ2-7; TRBD2 matches 10 bases. Germline assignment: CDR1 MGHDK and CDR2 SYGVNS. This CDR3 is 14 amino acids long. Trimming cost V 4 bases and J 3 bases; bases outside gene matches: 3. CDR3 amino acids: CASSVAGGHYEQYF. CDR3 sequence (DNA): TGTGCCAGCAGTGTAGCGGGAGGCCACTACGAGCAGTACTTC.

This clone was detected once. The J gene is TRBJ1-3, the V gene TRBV3-1 (or the pseudogene TRBV3-2); no clear D. Germline values: CDR1 LGHDT, CDR2 YNNKEL (reference sequence). Trimming shortened V by 1 base and J by 2 bases, and 15 bases separated the two germline ends. The CDR3 totals 17 residues. The DNA for the CDR3 is TGTGCCAGCAGCCAAGGGAGGCGCAGCCAGACTGGAAACACCATATATTTT. Translating it yields CASSQGRRSQTGNTIYF.

This clone appeared a single time. The chain joins TRBV12-3 or TRBV12-4 to TRBJ1-2; D not certain. Trimming removed 2 bases from V and 4 bases from J, with 8 bases in between. The CDR3 has 13 amino acids. The CDR3 loop reads CASSLQVSYGYTF. CDR3 bases: TGTGCCAGCAGTTTACAGGTCTCCTATGGCTACACCTTC.

The chain links TRBV9 to TRBJ2-7; possibly TRBD2 for D (7 bases). Germline V gives CDR1 SGDLS, CDR2 YYNGEE. The CDR3 sequence is 15 residues long. The germline V and J ends were trimmed by 0 bases and 2 bases, with 12 bases remaining between them. The CDR3 DNA follows: TGTGCCAGCAGCGTAGAAGGGGGGGCCACCTACGAGCAGTACTTC. It translates to CASSVEGGATYEQYF.

The rearrangement links TRBV24-1 to TRBJ2-1; TRBD1 is a possible D gene (5 bases). Germline V gene sequence: CDR1 KGHDR, CDR2 SFDVKD. Trimming left V 0 bases short and J 9 bases short, with 11 bases between. This CDR3 is built from 14 residues. The CDR3: CATSDLGPQGEQFF. CDR3 nucleotide sequence: TGTGCCACCAGTGATTTGGGGCCCCAGGGTGAGCAGTTCTTC.

V and J are TRBV6-5 and TRBJ1-4; D call uncertain. The CDR3 loop spans 14 amino acids. Germline lookup yields CDR1 MNHEY and CDR2 SVGAGI. Trimming removed 3 bases from V and 7 bases from J, with 12 bases in between. CDR3 loop: CASSYGGLGEKLFF. DNA for the CDR3: TGTGCCAGCAGTTATGGAGGGTTGGGTGAAAAACTGTTTTTT.

This clone was counted between two and nine times. This chain joins TRBV14 and TRBJ2-1, with D unresolved. Germline CDR1 SGHDN, CDR2 FVKESK. The CDR3 consists of 14 residues. Trimming took off 2 bases at V and 13 bases at J, with 18 bases between the two ends. The CDR3 is CASSQRPEGMVQFF. The CDR3 DNA is TGTGCCAGCAGCCAACGCCCCGAAGGGATGGTTCAGTTCTTC.

This chain links TRBV6-5 with TRBJ2-2; no reliable D call. Germline-derived CDR1 and CDR2 are MNHEY and SVGAGI. The CDR3 has 14 amino acids. The germline V and J ends were trimmed by 2 bases and 0 bases, with 4 bases remaining between them. This CDR3 is CASSYDPNTGELFF. CDR3 nucleotide sequence: TGTGCCAGCAGTTACGACCCGAACACCGGGGAGCTGTTTTTT.

The chain joins TRBV12-3 or TRBV12-4 to TRBJ2-1; no reliable D call. Trimming stripped 3 bases from V and 7 bases from J, with 4 bases between. This CDR3 has 11 amino acids. The CDR3 loop is CASSFRNEQFF. Here the CDR3 DNA reads TGTGCCAGCAGTTTTAGGAATGAGCAGTTCTTC.

V gene TRBV9 combines with J gene TRBJ2-3; the match to TRBD2 covers 8 bases. Germline values: CDR1 SGDLS, CDR2 YYNGEE. The CDR3 is made up of 16 amino acids. With 0 bases clipped from V and 0 bases from J, the junction kept 3 bases outside the gene matches. In DNA form, the CDR3 reads TGTGCCAGCAGCGTAGGGGCTAGCGGGAGCACAGATACGCAGTATTTT. Translated: CASSVGASGSTDTQYF.

This clone appeared once. V gene TRBV30 combines with J gene TRBJ2-7; D might be TRBD1 or TRBD2, each matching 5 bases. The germline gives CDR1 GTSNPN, CDR2 SVGIG (reference sequence). V gave up 3 bases and J gave up 9 bases, with 18 bases separating them. The CDR3 contains 13 residues. The CDR3 DNA reads as TGTGCCTGGAGGCCGGCTGGGGGTTTCACGCAGTACTTC. This encodes CAWRPAGGFTQYF.

The sample holds one count of this clone. The rearrangement links TRBV19 to TRBJ1-5; no clear D gene. Trimming took 5 bases from V and 0 from J, leaving 11 bases between them. The CDR3 length is 15 residues. Germline lookup yields CDR1 LNHDA and CDR2 SQIVND (reference sequence). CDR3 residues: CASSYRAASNQPQHF. The CDR3 nucleotides are TGTGCCAGTAGTTACCGGGCAGCTAGCAATCAGCCCCAGCATTTT.

The chain uses TRBV28 and TRBJ1-1; D not certain. Per the germline V gene, CDR1 is MDHEN and CDR2 is SYDVKM. Trimming cost V 3 bases and J 0 bases, with 11 bases left between them. The CDR3 consists of 15 residues. The CDR3 sequence: CASSFNPGLNTEAFF. CDR3 DNA sequence: TGTGCCAGCAGTTTTAACCCAGGCTTGAACACTGAAGCTTTCTTT.

This chain uses TRBV2 with TRBJ2-3; the D gene is possibly TRBD1 (5 bases). V lost 5 bases and J lost 3, with 18 bases in between. Germline values: CDR1 SNHLY, CDR2 FYNNEI. The CDR3 is 16 residues long. Here the CDR3 DNA reads TGTGCCAGCAGTCTCAATACAGGTTTACAGACAGATACGCAGTATTTT. Translated, it gives CASSLNTGLQTDTQYF. Full variable domain (outside the CDR3, taken from reference TRBV2 and TRBJ2-3): EPEVTQTPSHQVTQMGQEVILRCVPISNHLYFYWYRQILGQKVEFLVSFYNNEISEKSEIFDDQFSVERPDGSNFTLKIRSTKLEDSAMYFCASSLNTGLQTDTQYFGPGTRLTVL.

The chain is built from TRBV20-1 and TRBJ2-7; D unclear. Between the trimmed V and J ends, which lost 3 bases and 0 bases, there was a span of 3 bases. The CDR3 has 11 amino acids. The germline V gene encodes CDR1 DFQATT and CDR2 SNEGSKA (reference sequence). CDR3 DNA sequence: TGCAGTGCTAGCGGCTCCTACGAGCAGTACTTC. It yields the protein CSASGSYEQYF.

The chain carries TRBV29-1 and TRBJ2-1; 8 positions match TRBD2. The germline gives CDR1 SQVTM, CDR2 ANQGSEA. Losses at the gene ends were 7 bases for V and 8 bases for J; bases not matched to a gene: 10. CDR3 length: 13 residues. The CDR3 reads CSGELADWHEQFF. The CDR3 coding sequence is TGCAGCGGGGAACTAGCGGATTGGCATGAGCAGTTCTTC.